A selection of T cell receptor beta chains follows, all from one sample in a study of shared clonotypes between healthy human individuals. The method was immunoSEQ multiplex PCR; TCRdb's version includes in-frame clones alone and lacks a portion of them. The table records about a million clones, around 75% of them present only once. Sequencing was performed on memory CD4+ T cells sorted from blood. These receptors were obtained from a man in his late teens or twenties in good health. CDR3s include the opening cysteine and the closing phenylalanine or tryptophan.

j_gene,v_gene,CDR3aa
TRBJ1-4,TRBV2,CASSPERGAFEKLFF
TRBJ2-7,TRBV5-1,CASSLTEASYEQYF
TRBJ1-2,TRBV25-1,CASSEFGLLKGYTF
TRBJ2-5,TRBV28,CASSWGDRETQYF
TRBJ2-3,TRBV6-5,CASTRGDTQYF
TRBJ2-2,TRBV28,CASSLPDRFNTGELFF
TRBJ2-7,TRBV27,CASSRRREYEQYF
TRBJ1-6,TRBV10-1,CASSTGGGNSPLHF
TRBJ2-6,TRBV11-2,CASSSRAGGSSGANVLTF
TRBJ2-1,TRBV13,CASSRTSANEQFF
TRBJ2-7,TRBV6-1,CASSGEGPTYEQYF
TRBJ2-2,TRBV30,CAWRAGQVLNTGELFF
TRBJ2-5,TRBV18,CASSETLQETQYF
TRBJ2-3,TRBV7-2,CASSLANLGTDTQYF
TRBJ2-7,TRBV19,CASREDRNYEQYF
TRBJ2-7,TRBV28,CASSFPMSWGAPSYEQYF
TRBJ1-5,TRBV20-1,CSARTVKTQHF
TRBJ2-3,TRBV7-9,CASSPGTTSYTDTQYF
TRBJ1-6,TRBV7-2,CASSLMLNNSPLHF
TRBJ2-1,TRBV12-5,CASGSRTESSYNEQFF
TRBJ1-5,TRBV6-1,CASSEARSNQPQHF
TRBJ2-7,TRBV5-5,CASSWTGGPYEQYF
TRBJ2-3,TRBV6-5,CASRPGLATDTQYF